These T cell receptor beta chains were read from a single sample in a study of T-cell reconstitution after alpha-beta-depleted transplantation in children. A single record per CDR3 protein comes from TCRdb applying MiXCR to the PCR reads. The data show fewer than 120,000 distinct CDR3 sequences, over 9% seen once. The sequencing here drew on PBMCs from the stem cell graft donor, taken from the stem cell graft. These receptor sequences come from a human donor who donated a stem cell graft to a child with acute lymphoblastic leukemia. Both conserved end residues are part of each CDR3. The D gene is left open where the match is weak. The size entry is marked missing in some rows and otherwise reads once, few, many or a size class.

j_gene,v_gene,d_gene,abundance,CDR3nt,CDR3aa
TRBJ2-2,TRBV7-9,TRBD1,many,TGTGCCAGCAGCTTAGCCTCGGACAGGGAGAAGCTGTTTTTT,CASSLASDREKLFF
TRBJ2-3,TRBV27,TRBD2,many,TGTGCCAGCAGTCTACTGCTAGCGGGGGGCCTCACAGATACGCAGTATTTT,CASSLLLAGGLTDTQYF
TRBJ2-3,TRBV20-1,-,many,TGCAGTGCTGGCTTACCTCACAGGGGCACAGATACGCAGTATTTT,CSAGLPHRGTDTQYF
TRBJ2-3,TRBV7-2,TRBD2,many,TGTGCCAGCAGCTTAGGGGGGACTAGCTTCAGCACAGATACGCAGTATTTT,CASSLGGTSFSTDTQYF
TRBJ2-5,TRBV30,-,-,TGTGCCTGGACATCGAGCCTGCAAGAGACCCAGTACTTC,CAWTSSLQETQYF
TRBJ2-2,TRBV6-1,TRBD1,many,TGTGCCAGCGAGGACAGGGGCTCTCATACCGGGGAGCTGTTTTTT,CASEDRGSHTGELFF
TRBJ2-7,TRBV29-1,TRBD1,many,TGCAGCGTGAACAGGGGGCAAGGCTACGAGCAGTACTTC,CSVNRGQGYEQYF
TRBJ2-1,TRBV27,-,many,TGTGCCAGCAGTACCCAGGGGGGTGAGCAGTTCTTC,CASSTQGGEQFF
TRBJ1-3,TRBV4-3,-,many,TGCGCCAGCAGCCAGGTCGGGAGCCCCCTAGGAACCATATATTTT,CASSQVGSPLGTIYF
TRBJ1-1,TRBV18,TRBD1,few,TGTGCCAGCTCACCACCAGGGACAGGAATCCTTCGAGTCACTGAAGCTTTCTTT,CASSPPGTGILRVTEAFF
TRBJ2-7,TRBV20-1,TRBD1,many,TGCAGTGCCCAGCCGAGCTGGGACAGGGGATTCTACGAGCAGTACTTC,CSAQPSWDRGFYEQYF
TRBJ1-2,TRBV20-1,-,-,TGCAGTGCTCCATTAAGGGACCGCGGCTACACCTTC,CSAPLRDRGYTF
TRBJ2-7,TRBV29-1,-,many,TGCAGCGTTGTAGGGAGACAACCCTACGAGCAGTACTTC,CSVVGRQPYEQYF
TRBJ1-1,TRBV5-1,-,many,TGCGCCAGCAGCTCTGGACAGCACACTGAAGCTTTCTTT,CASSSGQHTEAFF
TRBJ2-7,TRBV18,TRBD1,many,TGTGCCAGCTCAGGGGGACAGGGGACCTTCTACGAGCAGTACTTC,CASSGGQGTFYEQYF
TRBJ1-1,TRBV28,-,many,TGTGCCAGCAGTTATCGAGGATGGAACACTGAAGCTTTCTTT,CASSYRGWNTEAFF
TRBJ1-2,TRBV18,TRBD1,many,TGTGCCAGCTCACCTGGCCTCCCCACAGGGGCCTTCTATGGCTACACCTTC,CASSPGLPTGAFYGYTF
TRBJ1-2,TRBV6-5,-,many,TGTGCCAGCAGTTACTCAGGCGGTTCTAACTATGGCTACACCTTC,CASSYSGGSNYGYTF
TRBJ2-7,TRBV5-1,TRBD1,many,TGCGCCAGCAGCACAGGGGGCGAGGCTGGCGAGCAGTACTTC,CASSTGGEAGEQYF
TRBJ2-5,TRBV27,TRBD2,many,TGTGCCAGCAGTTTCCGGGGGGGGCCACAAGAGACCCAGTACTTC,CASSFRGGPQETQYF
TRBJ1-5,TRBV5-1,-,many,TGCGCCAGCAGGACGGATAGCAATCAGCCCCAGCATTTT,CASRTDSNQPQHF
TRBJ1-3,TRBV5-1,-,many,TGCGCCAGCAGCCCGTGGGGGGACTACTCCTCTGGAAACACCATATATTTT,CASSPWGDYSSGNTIYF
TRBJ1-5,TRBV5-1,-,many,TGCGCCAGCAGCTTGGCCCCTGACAGCCTCAATCAGCCCCAGCATTTT,CASSLAPDSLNQPQHF
TRBJ2-1,TRBV7-3,-,many,TGTGCCAGCAGCACTAAGGCCCCTTGGCCTGAGCAGTTCTTC,CASSTKAPWPEQFF
TRBJ1-1,TRBV20-1,-,many,TGCAGTGCTAGAGATACCGGGGGCCGAGCCACTGAAGCTTTCTTT,CSARDTGGRATEAFF
TRBJ2-7,TRBV10-3,-,many,TGTGCCATCAGGAACGACGGTGACTTCTACGAGCAGTACTTC,CAIRNDGDFYEQYF
TRBJ2-1,TRBV9,-,many,TGTGCCAGCAGCGAGCGGCGGGATCCCTACAATGAGCAGTTCTTC,CASSERRDPYNEQFF
TRBJ2-1,TRBV12-3/TRBV12-4,TRBD2,many,TGTGCCAGCAGTTTCACGGGCGGGGGGGCCGGCAATGAGCAGTTCTTC,CASSFTGGGAGNEQFF
TRBJ1-1,TRBV10-2,TRBD1,-,TGCGCCAGCAGTCCGGGACAGGGTATCACTGAAGCTTTCTTT,CASSPGQGITEAFF
TRBJ2-7,TRBV7-8,-,many,TGTGCCAGCAGCCTCCGGGATCTGCAGTACTTC,CASSLRDLQYF
TRBJ2-5,TRBV24-1,-,many,TGTGCCACCAGTGATTTGCCTATCCATCCAGGGTGGTACCAAGAGACCCAGTACTTC,CATSDLPIHPGWYQETQYF
TRBJ1-1,TRBV27,TRBD1,-,TGTGCCAGCAGTGGGCCGGGACAGGGACACACTGAAGCTTTCTTT,CASSGPGQGHTEAFF